This T cell receptor (beta chain) was retrieved from a study of blood T cell repertoires in COVID-19. For the study at large: Material from acute and convalescent COVID-19 was sourced from the United States, Italy and Spain. PBMCs, B-cell-depleted T cells, or T cells provided the cDNA or gDNA that made up the material.

As processed by the authors: Reference gene primer amplification gave estimated nucleated cell counts. Some clones are missing from TCRdb's copy, which holds only in-frame ones; the method was immunoSEQ multiplex PCR. That table is the source of V, J and clone size, and D and trimming were worked out from the DNA. The sample holds under 250,000 clones, approximately 80% seen once. Germline V gene sequence: CDR1 LNHDA, CDR2 SQIVND (reference sequence). This CDR3 spans 20 amino acids. V was cut by 4 bases and J by 4 bases, with 29 bases left in between. This chain links TRBV19 with TRBJ1-5; perhaps TRBD1 as D (5 bases). The TCR comes from a man aged 35-49 years with acute or convalescent COVID-19. Sequenced input: peripheral blood. As DNA, the CDR3 is TGTGCCAGTAGTAGAAGACCAGGGAGGGGTGGGTCTAGTATAAATCAGCCCCAGCATTTT. It translates to CASSRRPGRGGSSINQPQHF. The whole variable domain, remainder taken from reference TRBV19 and TRBJ1-5, is DGGITQSPKYLFRKEGQNVTLSCEQNLNHDAMYWYRQDPGQGLRLIYYSQIVNDFQKGDIAEGYSVSREKKESFPLTVTSAQKNPTAFYLCASSRRPGRGGSSINQPQHFGDGTRLSIL.